The T cell receptor beta chain described here comes from a study of high-grade serous ovarian cancer treatment subgroups. Whole-study context: Each sample yielded on average 7,494 unique TCR beta rearrangements from 14,000 or so reads. Broader study findings: Same-patient tumor repertoires overlapped at roughly 0.095 to 0.8; different patients barely overlapped.

Tumor samples were taken before definitive surgery or chemotherapy. This clone was counted only a few times. The target antigen is unknown. The germline V gene has CDR1 KGHSH and CDR2 LQKENI. V was cut by 2 bases and J by 0 bases, with 11 bases left in between. CDR3 length: 16 amino acids. Assay used: immunoSEQ multiplex PCR; TCRdb lists only in-frame clones, some missing. The data show about 4,400 clones, 69% seen once. This sequence originates from a human donor with high-grade serous ovarian cancer. Input material: tumor tissue. The chain has TRBV18 and TRBJ2-1; D uncertain. CDR3 region: CASSPDRVSSYNEQFF. The CDR3 DNA is TGTGCCAGCTCACCAGATCGGGTAAGCTCCTACAATGAGCAGTTCTTC.